The 20 T cell receptor beta chains below were found in one sample sequenced in a study of spatial heterogeneity in lung cancer. TCRdb analysed the 5' RACE reads with MiXCR anew, one entry per CDR3 protein. The sample shows fewer than 65,000 distinct CDR3 sequences, roughly 6.4% of them seen only once. Time point noted: sample taken at primary tumor resection. The starting material was PBMCs, obtained at surgery. These receptors originate from a female donor with early-stage non-small cell lung cancer.

This clonotype was recorded a few times. The chain couples TRBV19 to TRBJ2-6; a possible D gene is TRBD1 (7 bases). The germline V gene has CDR1 LNHDA and CDR2 SQIVND (reference sequence). The CDR3 contains 18 residues. Deletions cut 3 bases from V and 0 bases from J, with 15 bases between. Here the CDR3 DNA reads TGTGCCAGTAGTATGAGGGGGGACAGCCGCTCTGGGGCCAACGTCCTGACTTTC. It specifies CASSMRGDSRSGANVLTF.

This clonotype was detected only a few times. The rearrangement joins TRBV12-3 or TRBV12-4 to TRBJ2-7; 7 nucleotides line up with TRBD2. The CDR3 has 13 amino acids. The V gene end was trimmed by 7 bases and the J gene end by 7 bases; junction bases not matched to a gene: 10. The CDR3: CASNVLLAWEQYV. CDR3 bases: TGTGCCAGCAATGTTCTACTAGCGTGGGAGCAGTACGTC.

This clonotype is medium-sized within its sample. V usage is TRBV7-9 and J usage is TRBJ1-1; TRBD1 is a possible D gene (5 bases). CDR1 and CDR2 (germline): SEHNR, FQNEAQ (reference sequence). V was shortened by 7 bases and J by 5 bases, with 11 bases between the two germline ends. This CDR3 spans 12 amino acids. The CDR3 DNA sequence: TGTGCCAGCACCTCTCGGGGGACTGAAGCTTTCTTT. Its protein product is CASTSRGTEAFF.

A few counts support this clonotype. Just one base apart from a much larger clone, this may be a read error. V usage is TRBV7-9 and J usage is TRBJ1-1; D is uncertain. There are 12 residues in the CDR3. CDR1 and CDR2 (germline): SEHNR, FQNEAQ (reference sequence). The CDR3 coding sequence is TGTACCAGCAGCTCACCGAACACTGAAGCTTTCTTT. Translation gives CTSSSPNTEAFF.

This clonotype was found many times. The chain carries TRBV20-1 and TRBJ1-2; no clear D gene. Deletions cut 5 bases from V and 1 base from J, with 11 bases between. Looked up from germline, CDR1 is DFQATT and CDR2 is SNEGSKA (reference sequence). This CDR3 has 13 amino acids. The CDR3 here is CSAPGPLNYGYTF. DNA of the CDR3: TGCAGTGCTCCAGGCCCCCTTAACTATGGCTACACCTTC.

In this sample, this clonotype turned up many times. This rearrangement joins TRBV4-1 to TRBJ2-5, with D unclear. V was shortened by 0 bases and J by 7 bases, with 9 bases between the two germline ends. This CDR3 contains 13 residues. Germline V gene sequence: CDR1 MGHRA, CDR2 YSYEKL. The CDR3 protein is CASSQDVAWTQYF. Written as DNA, the CDR3 is TGCGCCAGCAGCCAAGACGTGGCGTGGACCCAGTACTTC.

This clonotype was observed many times. This chain uses TRBV15 with TRBJ2-7; D remains ambiguous. Trimming shortened V by 0 bases and J by 3 bases, and 15 bases separated the two germline ends. CDR1 and CDR2 from the germline V gene are LNHNV and YYDKDF (reference sequence). CDR3 length: 16 residues. CDR3 residues: CATSRDGQMGHYEQYF. The CDR3 bases are TGTGCCACCAGCAGAGATGGGCAGATGGGCCACTACGAGCAGTACTTC.

This clonotype was counted many times. The chain couples TRBV5-5 to TRBJ2-3; D possibly corresponds to TRBD1 (5 bases). The CDR3 sequence is 15 residues long. The V end lost 3 bases, the J end lost 5 bases, and 16 bases lay between the germline ends. Germline V CDR1 and CDR2: SGHKS, YYEKEE (reference sequence). The CDR3 sequence is CASSWTMGRVDTQYF. Here the CDR3 DNA reads TGTGCCAGCAGCTGGACGATGGGGCGCGTAGATACGCAGTATTTT.

This clonotype was counted many times. The chain is built from TRBV13 and TRBJ1-2; D remains ambiguous. CDR1 PRHDT and CDR2 FYEKMQ come from the germline V gene (reference sequence). This CDR3 contains 11 residues. The V gene lost 1 base and the J gene lost 12 bases, with 9 bases spanning the gap. CDR3 amino acids: CASSLELRNTF. CDR3 DNA sequence: TGTGCCAGCAGCTTAGAACTTCGTAACACCTTC.

This clonotype appeared many times. V gene TRBV12-3 or TRBV12-4 combines with J gene TRBJ2-1; D might be TRBD1 (5 bases). V dropped 6 bases and J dropped 12 bases, with 18 bases sitting between them. The CDR3 runs 13 residues. As DNA, the CDR3 is TGTGCCAGCAGCCCCTCCAGGGCCCAGGCGCAGTTCTTC. It specifies CASSPSRAQAQFF.

This clonotype has more than one count but fewer than ten. The chain has TRBV11-2 and TRBJ1-1; the match to TRBD1 covers 8 bases. The CDR3 length is 15 residues. The germline V gene has CDR1 SGHAT and CDR2 FQNNGV. V gave up 0 bases and J gave up 3 bases; unmatched junction bases: 3. Written as DNA, the CDR3 is TGTGCCAGCAGCTTAGACAGGGGGCTCGACACTGAAGCTTTCTTT. Its translation is CASSLDRGLDTEAFF. The full variable domain, rest sourced from reference TRBV11-2 and TRBJ1-1, is EAGVAQSPRYKIIEKRQSVAFWCNPISGHATLYWYQQILGQGPKLLIQFQNNGVVDDSQLPKDRFSAERLKGVDSTLKIQPAKLEDSAVYLCASSLDRGLDTEAFFGQGTRLTVV.

This clonotype appeared many times. The rearrangement joins TRBV20-1 to TRBJ2-7; TRBD2 might be the D (5 bases). V shed 2 bases and J shed 6 bases, with 11 bases lying between them. CDR1 and CDR2 from the germline V gene are DFQATT and SNEGSKA (reference sequence). The CDR3 has 12 amino acids. CDR3 protein: CSARFLAGEQYV. The CDR3 DNA is TGCAGTGCTAGATTCCTAGCCGGCGAGCAGTACGTC.

The gene calls are TRBV3-1 and TRBJ1-2; D not resolved. Per germline, CDR1 LGHDT and CDR2 YNNKEL (reference sequence). Trimming removed 0 bases from V and 6 bases from J, with 14 bases in between. CDR3 length equals 15 residues. The CDR3 here is CASSQDSAAFHGYTF. The CDR3 nucleotides are TGTGCCAGCAGCCAAGATTCGGCGGCCTTCCATGGCTACACCTTC.

This clonotype was picked up a small number of times. The rearrangement joins TRBV4-1 to TRBJ1-2; D may be TRBD1 (5 bases). This CDR3 region has 17 residues. Germline assignment: CDR1 MGHRA and CDR2 YSYEKL. V lost 2 bases, J lost 3 bases, and 19 bases lay in between. The CDR3 coding sequence is TGCGCCAGCAGCCAAATTTCCGGGGCAGTTAATTACTATGGCTACACCTTC. Its protein product is CASSQISGAVNYYGYTF.

This clonotype has more than one count but fewer than ten. The chain couples TRBV5-1 to TRBJ2-5; 7 bases agree with TRBD1. CDR3 length: 14 residues. The junction had 8 bases not matched to a gene; V was cut back by 7 bases and J by 2 bases. CDR1 and CDR2 (germline): SGHRS, YFSETQ. CDR3 coding DNA: TGCGCCAGCTCCTACCAGGGACAGCAAGAGACCCAGTACTTC. Protein sequence: CASSYQGQQETQYF.

This clonotype was detected ten times or more. The CDR3 region is CASSVSAGLPNEQFF. The CDR3, as DNA: TGTGCCAGCAGCGTAAGTGCGGGGCTCCCTAATGAGCAGTTCTTC. This sequence joins TRBV9 and TRBJ2-1, with D perhaps TRBD2 (6 bases). CDR3 size: 15 residues. V lost 1 base and J lost 7, with 15 bases in between. Germline V gene lookup returns CDR1 SGDLS and CDR2 YYNGEE.

This clonotype was counted a few times. This chain connects TRBV25-1 to TRBJ2-1, with D unresolved. V was cut by 3 bases and J by 1 base, with 7 bases left in between. Germline V CDR1 and CDR2: MGHDK, SYGVNS. This CDR3 has 14 residues. In nucleotides, the CDR3 is TGTGCCAGCAGTGAGGGCGGTTCCTACAATGAGCAGTTCTTC. Its translation is CASSEGGSYNEQFF.

V is TRBV6-6 and J is TRBJ1-1; perhaps TRBD1 as D (6 bases). The V gene lost 4 bases and the J gene lost 7 bases, with 19 bases spanning the gap. The CDR3 contains 15 residues. Germline V lookup: CDR1 MNHNY, CDR2 SVGAGI (reference sequence). The CDR3 coding sequence is TGTGCCAGCAGTTCGGGACATGGAGGGAGGGATGAAGCTTTCTTT. Encoded protein: CASSSGHGGRDEAFF.

This clonotype was recorded a few times. The genes are TRBV25-1 and TRBJ2-5, with 8 bases aligning to TRBD1. CDR3 length: 15 residues. With 6 bases clipped from V and 2 bases from J, the junction kept 8 bases outside the gene matches. Per germline, CDR1 MGHDK and CDR2 SYGVNS. CDR3 nucleotide sequence: TGTGCCAGCAGCGCCGGGACAGGCCATCAAGAGACCCAGTACTTC. Encoded protein: CASSAGTGHQETQYF.

Of note for this clonotype: Since a much larger clone is just one base distant, this may be a read error. The chain employs TRBV10-3 and TRBJ2-2; D remains ambiguous. The CDR3 extends over 15 amino acids. CDR1 is ENHRY, CDR2 SYGVKD, per germline. The CDR3 here is CVISGGPLNTGELFF. The CDR3 DNA is TGTGTCATCAGTGGTGGCCCTTTGAACACCGGGGAGCTGTTTTTT.